What follows describes a single T cell receptor beta chain. The antigen is undetermined. Sequence at one end of the junction differs from germline and may be a read error. Per the germline V gene, CDR1 is SEHNR and CDR2 is FQNEAQ (reference sequence). The length of the CDR3 is 13 residues. This entry comes from a study of blood T cells in healthy people across ages. Study observations and caveats: Because donor CMV status was unknown, expanded clonotype changes were possibly confounded.

Through a sample-barcoded 5' primer and a J-beta primer mix, a second PCR was run for roughly 7 to 11 cycles. Paired-end reads containing CDR3 totaled no fewer than 2.5 million for each sample. TCRdb re-analysed the 5' RACE reads in MiXCR, keeping a single row per CDR3 protein. The data contain almost 800,000 distinct CDR3 sequences, 58% of them seen just once; the ten biggest clones take up over 20%. The sequencing sample was made of blood. The rearrangement joins TRBV7-9 to TRBJ2-1; TRBD2 is a possible D gene (5 bases). The clonotype comes from a man under 40 in good health. DNA for the CDR3: TGTTCCAGCAGCAAGAGGGTTTTCAATGAGCAGTTCTTC. Translating it yields CSSSKRVFNEQFF.